These 32 T cell receptor beta chains were all obtained from the same sample, sequenced in a study of T cells in Graves' hyperthyroidism and ophthalmopathy. What was amplified from RNA transcripts were TCR beta CDR3 regions. HTBI primers drove first-round RT-PCR of the TCR CDR3. MiXCR was run by TCRdb on the multiplex PCR reads, yielding one entry per CDR3 protein. The sample has roughly 500,000 distinct CDR3 sequences, approximately 48% seen once; the top ten hold about 40%. The sample taken for sequencing was peripheral blood or thyroid tissue (not recorded which). Every receptor here comes from an adult woman with Graves' disease, either hyperthyroidism or ophthalmopathy (not recorded which).

The sample holds many counts of this clonotype. The V and J genes are TRBV7-3 and TRBJ2-2, with 8 bases lining up with TRBD2. CDR3 length: 16 residues. The ends lost 5 bases at V and 2 bases at J; junction bases unmatched: 7. Germline V CDR1 and CDR2: SGHTA, FQGTGA. The CDR3 reads CASSPQTSENTGELFF. The CDR3 DNA follows: TGTGCCAGCAGCCCTCAGACTAGCGAAAACACCGGGGAGCTGTTTTTT.

This clonotype turned up a few times. This chain links TRBV5-1 with TRBJ1-6; D gene uncertain. Germline V gene lookup returns CDR1 SGHRS and CDR2 YFSETQ. CDR3 length: 12 residues. Trimming removed 1 base at V and 8 bases at J, with 4 bases between. The CDR3 protein is CASSLNDSPLHF. The CDR3 DNA follows: TGCGCCAGCAGCTTGAACGATTCACCCCTCCACTTT. Full variable domain (rest looked up from reference TRBV5-1 and TRBJ1-6): KAGVTQTPRYLIKTRGQQVTLSCSPISGHRSVSWYQQTPGQGLQFLFEYFSETQRNKGNFPGRFSGRQFSNSRSEMNVSTLELGDSALYLCASSLNDSPLHFGNGTRLTVT.

V usage is TRBV12-3 or TRBV12-4 and J usage is TRBJ2-7; either TRBD1 or TRBD2 may fit D (5 bases each). The CDR3 is 14 residues long. V shed 3 bases and J shed 6 bases, with 15 bases lying between them. DNA of the CDR3: TGTGCCAGCAGTTTCAGGGACGGAGGACGCGAGCAGTACTTC. It is translated as CASSFRDGGREQYF.

The rearrangement uses TRBV29-1 and TRBJ2-7; 7 nucleotides agree with TRBD2. There are 13 residues in the CDR3. Trimming at V came to 5 bases and at J to 5 bases, leaving 9 bases not matched to a gene. Germline CDR1 is SQVTM and CDR2 is ANQGSEA. The CDR3 here is CSVSFVAGDEQYF. The CDR3 DNA reads as TGCAGCGTTTCGTTCGTGGCGGGAGACGAGCAGTACTTC.

The V and J genes are TRBV5-1 and TRBJ1-6; weak D call: TRBD1 (6 bases). The ends were cut back, 2 bases at V and 7 bases at J, with 13 bases in the middle. CDR1 and CDR2 (germline): SGHRS, YFSETQ. CDR3 length: 15 amino acids. Here the CDR3 reads CASSFGGLKNSPLHF. CDR3 sequence (DNA): TGCGCCAGCAGCTTCGGGGGGCTGAAAAATTCACCCCTCCACTTT.

This clonotype was counted between two and nine times. The genes are TRBV6-2 or TRBV6-3 and TRBJ1-2, with D unresolved. Per germline, CDR1 MNHEY and CDR2 SVGEGT. The CDR3 runs 14 residues. Trimming took off 1 base at V and 3 bases at J, with 9 bases between the two ends. The CDR3 reads CASSYFSPDYGYTF. The CDR3 DNA reads as TGTGCCAGCAGTTACTTTTCGCCGGACTATGGCTACACCTTC.

This chain connects TRBV7-6 to TRBJ2-5; the D gene is possibly TRBD1 (5 bases). Per germline, CDR1 SGHVS and CDR2 FNYEAQ. The CDR3 totals 15 residues. Trimming removed 5 bases at V and 2 bases at J, with 15 bases between. The DNA of the CDR3 is TGTGCCAGCAGCGGGGTGGGGCGACGACAAGAGACCCAGTACTTC. Translation: CASSGVGRRQETQYF.

Many counts were recorded for this clonotype. The gene calls are TRBV20-1 and TRBJ1-1; D is perhaps TRBD1 (5 bases). CDR3 length: 11 amino acids. CDR1 and CDR2 from the germline V gene are DFQATT and SNEGSKA (reference sequence). Trimming left V 6 bases short and J 3 bases short, with 8 bases between. The CDR3 bases are TGCAGTGCGGTGGGGGACACTGAAGCTTTCTTT. Its protein is CSAVGDTEAFF.

About this clonotype itself: This CDR3 is missing its conserved last phenylalanine or tryptophan, likely due to a read error. The limits of the CDR3 on the DNA are not certain, so only TCRdb's listed CDR3 is given. This rearrangement joins TRBV10-3 to TRBJ2-5; the D call in the table, TRBD1, was not verified against the DNA. Looked up from germline, CDR1 is ENHRY and CDR2 is SYGVKD. The CDR3 is 16 amino acids in total, end residues counted. Here the CDR3 reads CAIYQGEIGYGYTFGS.

In its sample, this clonotype was seen a few times. This rearrangement joins TRBV2 to TRBJ1-5; no clear D gene. Looked up from germline, CDR1 is SNHLY and CDR2 is FYNNEI. Trimming removed 4 bases at V and 4 bases at J, with 11 bases between. The CDR3 length is 14 residues. CDR3 residues: CASSVLRINQPQHF. Here the CDR3 DNA reads TGTGCCAGCAGTGTCCTGAGAATTAATCAGCCCCAGCATTTT.

This clonotype was seen many times. This chain uses TRBV7-2 with TRBJ2-7; a possible D gene is TRBD2 (7 bases). V dropped 1 base and J dropped 0 bases, with 10 bases sitting between them. The CDR3 is made up of 15 amino acids. Germline values: CDR1 SGHTA, CDR2 FQGNSA. The CDR3 loop reads CASSLEGGNSYEQYF. CDR3 in DNA: TGTGCCAGCAGCTTAGAGGGGGGGAACTCCTACGAGCAGTACTTC.

The CDR3 nucleotides read TGCACCCCCAATAAGGTACCTGGAGTGACCCAGTACTTC. This translates into CTPNKVPGVTQYF. The chain couples TRBV20-1 to TRBJ2-5, with D unresolved. CDR3 size: 13 residues. Germline assignment: CDR1 DFQATT and CDR2 SNEGSKA (reference sequence).

The rearrangement uses TRBV7-9 and TRBJ2-5; 12 nucleotides line up with TRBD1. The CDR3 sequence is 19 residues long. The V and J ends lost 5 bases and 1 base, in that order; junction bases with no gene match: 14. From germline, CDR1 is SEHNR and CDR2 FQNEAQ (reference sequence). The CDR3 here is CASSGSGTGGAKGQETQYF. In nucleotides, the CDR3 is TGTGCCAGCAGCGGGTCCGGGACAGGGGGCGCAAAGGGCCAAGAGACCCAGTACTTC.

Points on this clonotype: One junction end does not reproduce the germline sequence, and a read error may be involved. The chain joins TRBV11-2 to TRBJ1-3; no clear D. This CDR3 is 8 amino acids long. Germline-derived CDR1 and CDR2 are SGHAT and FQNNGV. The CDR3 DNA follows: TGTGCCAGCAGCGCCATGCATTTT. It codes for CASSAMHF.

This clonotype was seen only a few times. The chain carries TRBV7-9 and TRBJ1-1; 7 bases are shared with TRBD1. J gave up 5 bases and V 7 bases, and 10 bases lay outside the gene matches. The CDR3 covers 14 residues. Germline V gene data show CDR1 as SEHNR and CDR2 as FQNEAQ (reference sequence). The CDR3 protein is CASTQQGRVTEAFF. CDR3 DNA sequence: TGTGCCAGCACACAACAGGGGAGGGTTACTGAAGCTTTCTTT. The whole variable domain, remainder taken from reference TRBV7-9 and TRBJ1-1, is DTGVSQNPRHKITKRGQNVTFRCDPISEHNRLYWYRQTLGQGPEFLTYFQNEAQLEKSRLLSDRFSAERPKGSFSTLEIQRTEQGDSAMYLCASTQQGRVTEAFFGQGTRLTVV.

The rearrangement joins TRBV7-4 to TRBJ1-6; D not certain. CDR1 and CDR2 from the germline V gene are SGHVT and SQSDAQ. V was shortened by 0 bases and J by 7 bases, with 7 bases between the two germline ends. The CDR3 is 14 amino acids. CDR3 sequence reads: CASSLALQNSPLHF. The CDR3 DNA is TGTGCCAGCAGCTTAGCGCTCCAGAATTCACCCCTCCACTTT.

This clonotype was counted between two and nine times. Germline is not matched at one junction end, which may reflect a read error. J is TRBJ1-6 and V is TRBV10-3; tentatively, D is TRBD1 (5 bases). The CDR3 is 14 amino acids. The germline V gene encodes CDR1 ENHRY and CDR2 SYGVKD. The CDR3 protein is CASSYGDRASPLHF. As DNA, the CDR3 is TGTGCCAGCAGTTACGGTGACAGAGCTTCACCCCTCCACTTT.

On this clonotype itself: This sequence may be a read error, since a much larger clone differs from it by one base. This chain connects TRBV11-2 to TRBJ2-7, with 13 positions matching TRBD2. The CDR3 has 15 residues. Germline V gene data show CDR1 as SGHAT and CDR2 as FQNNGV. V was clipped by 6 bases and J by 5 bases; unmatched bases: 7. CDR3 sequence (DNA): TGTGCCAGCAGACTAGCGGGAGGGTCTTTCAACGAGCAGTACTTC. Translated, it gives CASRLAGGSFNEQYF.

This clonotype was seen more than once but under ten times. V is TRBV10-3 and J is TRBJ2-7, with D hard to call. This CDR3 region has 12 residues. Germline CDR1 and CDR2: ENHRY and SYGVKD. The V end was cut by 6 bases, the J end by 3 bases, with 9 bases between. In nucleotides, the CDR3 is TGTGCCATCAGAGACCAGGTCTACGAGCAGTACTTC. It specifies CAIRDQVYEQYF.

In this sample, this clonotype turned up many times. The rearrangement links TRBV2 to TRBJ2-7, with TRBD1 matching over 9 bases. V was pared by 2 bases and J by 4 bases, with 6 bases of the junction left unmatched. This CDR3 spans 15 amino acids. Germline V gene lookup returns CDR1 SNHLY and CDR2 FYNNEI. CDR3 amino acids: CASSERDRAVYEQYF. DNA for the CDR3: TGTGCCAGCAGTGAACGGGACAGGGCAGTTTACGAGCAGTACTTC. The whole variable domain, filled in from reference TRBV2 and TRBJ2-7, reads EPEVTQTPSHQVTQMGQEVILRCVPISNHLYFYWYRQILGQKVEFLVSFYNNEISEKSEIFDDQFSVERPDGSNFTLKIRSTKLEDSAMYFCASSERDRAVYEQYFGPGTRLTVT.

Concerning this clonotype itself: At one boundary the junction diverges from the germline segment, which might be a read error. The chain recombines TRBV10-2 with TRBJ2-5, with D perhaps matching TRBD1 or TRBD2 (5 bases each). This CDR3 region has 13 residues. Germline-derived CDR1 and CDR2 are WSHSY and SAAADI. The CDR3 reads CDSSDSGRETQYF. CDR3 nucleotides: TGCGACAGCAGTGACTCAGGGAGAGAGACCCAGTACTTC.

The CDR3 region has the DNA TGTGCCAGCAGTCCCACCCCTAACTATGGCTACACCTTC. The encoded protein is CASSPTPNYGYTF. The V gene is TRBV28, the J gene TRBJ1-2; D ambiguous. The CDR3 extends over 13 amino acids. CDR1 and CDR2 (germline): MDHEN, SYDVKM. V dropped 5 bases and J dropped 0 bases, with 7 bases sitting between them.

This clonotype was counted a few times. The V call is TRBV5-1, the J call TRBJ2-7; D is uncertain. In germline, CDR1 is SGHRS, CDR2 YFSETQ. With 2 bases removed from V and 7 bases from J, the gap between germline ends came to 10 bases. The length of the CDR3 is 12 residues. This CDR3 is CASSFTTEEQYF. In nucleotides, the CDR3 is TGCGCCAGCAGCTTCACAACTGAAGAGCAGTACTTC.

This clonotype was observed many times. The rearrangement links TRBV6-2 or TRBV6-3 to TRBJ2-2, with 8 bases matching TRBD1. From germline, CDR1 is MNHEY and CDR2 SVGEGT. The CDR3 is 17 amino acids. Trimming removed 0 bases from V and 1 base from J; junction bases left unmatched: 4. CDR3 residues: CASSYSRQGLNTGELFF. The CDR3 DNA reads TGTGCCAGCAGTTACTCAAGACAGGGGTTGAACACCGGGGAGCTGTTTTTT.

This clonotype has only a few counts. The V and J genes are TRBV20-1 and TRBJ1-1; the match to TRBD1 covers 7 bases. This CDR3 comprises 13 residues. The germline V gene encodes CDR1 DFQATT and CDR2 SNEGSKA (reference sequence). V was pared by 5 bases and J by 6 bases, with 9 bases of the junction left unmatched. The CDR3 spells CSAPLRGRAEAFF. The CDR3 region has the DNA TGCAGTGCTCCACTCAGGGGGAGGGCTGAAGCTTTCTTT.

This CDR3 reads CASRLQQGYEQYF. The DNA of the CDR3 is TGTGCCAGCAGGCTGCAGCAAGGCTACGAGCAGTACTTC. The chain joins TRBV14 to TRBJ2-7; D is unclear. From germline, CDR1 is SGHDN and CDR2 FVKESK. CDR3 length equals 13 residues. Between the trimmed V and J ends, which lost 6 bases and 3 bases, there was a span of 12 bases.

The rearrangement links TRBV7-8 to TRBJ2-7; D call uncertain. V was pared by 4 bases and J by 0 bases, with 10 bases between. CDR3 length equals 14 residues. The germline CDR1 and CDR2 sequences are SGHVS and FQNEAQ. As DNA, the CDR3 is TGTGCCAGCAGCTCAACAGAGATCTCCTACGAGCAGTACTTC. The encoded protein is CASSSTEISYEQYF.

This clonotype appeared many times. The chain has TRBV19 and TRBJ1-2; D is ambiguous. The V gene lost 5 bases and the J gene lost 4 bases, with 14 bases spanning the gap. CDR3 length: 14 residues. Germline loops: CDR1 LNHDA, CDR2 SQIVND (reference sequence). The CDR3 sequence: CASSPSGISYGYTF. The CDR3, as DNA: TGTGCCAGTAGTCCCTCTGGGATCTCCTATGGCTACACCTTC.

J is TRBJ2-5 and V is TRBV7-2; 7 bases match TRBD1. Germline CDR1 and CDR2: SGHTA and FQGNSA. The CDR3 has 14 amino acids. V trimming: 5 bases; J trimming: 9 bases; junction bases outside the gene matches: 12. DNA for the CDR3: TGTGCCAGCAGCCTGAGACAGGGAAGCCAGCCCCAGTACTTC. Its translation: CASSLRQGSQPQYF.

The chain joins TRBV20-1 to TRBJ2-3; TRBD1 agrees at 7 bases. This CDR3 has 14 amino acids. Germline loops: CDR1 DFQATT, CDR2 SNEGSKA (reference sequence). With 6 bases clipped from V and 6 bases from J, the junction kept 12 bases outside the gene matches. The CDR3 DNA sequence: TGCAGTGCCGAAAGGACAGGTTTGGCGGATACGCAGTATTTT. Translation: CSAERTGLADTQYF.

This clonotype was observed at least ten times. The chain carries TRBV7-6 and TRBJ2-5, with 10 bases that match TRBD1. CDR1 and CDR2 (germline): SGHVS, FNYEAQ. This CDR3 is 15 amino acids long. Trimming took 5 bases from V and 5 from J; bases not matched to a gene: 8. CDR3 nucleotide sequence: TGTGCCAGCAGCCTGACAGGGGGCGCGGGGGAGACCCAGTACTTC. It yields the protein CASSLTGGAGETQYF.

This clonotype was counted a few times. The rearrangement uses TRBV7-6 and TRBJ2-7, with 8 bases aligning to TRBD2. V lost 5 bases and J lost 9; bases outside the gene matches: 6. The CDR3 covers 12 residues. The germline V gene has CDR1 SGHVS and CDR2 FNYEAQ. CDR3 nucleotide sequence: TGTGCCAGCAGCGCCGGGGGGGAGGTGCAGTACTTC. Protein product: CASSAGGEVQYF.